This TCR beta chain emerged from a study of shared clonotypes between healthy human individuals. Donors comprised healthy HIV-negative adults lacking recent acute infections or vaccinations. The germline V gene has CDR1 MGHRA and CDR2 YSYEKL. V was cut by 3 bases and J by 4 bases, with 15 bases left in between. The CDR3 runs to 15 residues. Libraries were prepared by immunoSEQ multiplex PCR; TCRdb keeps only in-frame clonotypes and omits some of them. The table shows around 1,100,000 clones, with 77% occurring only once. The gene calls are TRBV4-1 and TRBJ1-2; perhaps TRBD1 as D (5 bases). Sequencing was done on a sample of memory CD4+ T cells from PBMCs. Indicated subset: CD45RA-negative fraction. The TCR sequence derives from a man aged 18 to 35 in good health. Some clones in this sample may be carry-over from other donors' samples. The CDR3 here is CASSHPGSVGYGYTF. The CDR3 DNA sequence: TGCGCCAGCAGCCACCCAGGGTCAGTAGGCTATGGCTACACCTTC.